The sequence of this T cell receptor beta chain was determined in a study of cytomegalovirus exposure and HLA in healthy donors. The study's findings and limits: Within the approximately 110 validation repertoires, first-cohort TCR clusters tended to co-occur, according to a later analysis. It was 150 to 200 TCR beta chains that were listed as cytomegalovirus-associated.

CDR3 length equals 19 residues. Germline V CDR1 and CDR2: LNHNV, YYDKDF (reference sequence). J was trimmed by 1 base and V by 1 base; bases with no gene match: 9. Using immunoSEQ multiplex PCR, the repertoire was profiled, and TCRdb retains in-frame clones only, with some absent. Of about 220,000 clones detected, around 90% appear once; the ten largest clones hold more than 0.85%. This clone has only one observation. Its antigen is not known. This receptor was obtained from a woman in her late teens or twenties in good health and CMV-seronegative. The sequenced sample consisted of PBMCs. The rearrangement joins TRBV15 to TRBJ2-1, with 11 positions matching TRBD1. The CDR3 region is CATSRGGGQGAQSYNEQFF. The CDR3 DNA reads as TGTGCCACCAGCAGAGGAGGCGGACAGGGGGCGCAATCCTACAATGAGCAGTTCTTC.